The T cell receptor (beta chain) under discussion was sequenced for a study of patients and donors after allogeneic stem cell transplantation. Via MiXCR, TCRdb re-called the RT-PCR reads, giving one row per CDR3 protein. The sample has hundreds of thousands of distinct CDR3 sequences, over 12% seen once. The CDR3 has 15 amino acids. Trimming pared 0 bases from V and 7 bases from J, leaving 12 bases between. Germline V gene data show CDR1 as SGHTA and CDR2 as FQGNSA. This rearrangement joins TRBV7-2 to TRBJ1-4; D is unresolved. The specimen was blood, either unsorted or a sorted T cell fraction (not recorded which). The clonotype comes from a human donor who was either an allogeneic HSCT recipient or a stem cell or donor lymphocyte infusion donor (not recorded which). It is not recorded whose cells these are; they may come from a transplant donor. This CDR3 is CASSLARVGAEKLFF. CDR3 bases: TGTGCCAGCAGCTTAGCCCGGGTCGGAGCTGAAAAACTGTTTTTT.